This T cell receptor (beta chain) was sequenced for a study of T cell responses to AZD1222 COVID-19 vaccine. Data came from immunoSEQ multiplex PCR; TCRdb stores just in-frame clones and leaves some out. The sample has around 83,000 clones, over 75% seen once; the top ten hold approximately 5%. CDR3 length equals 15 residues. Germline V gene sequence: CDR1 SGHVS, CDR2 FNYEAQ. The trim removed 1 base at V and 2 bases at J, leaving 1 base unmatched. The TCR was taken from an adult who received the AZD1222 COVID-19 vaccine. This chain links TRBV7-6 with TRBJ2-5; 10 bases are a match to TRBD2. The material was peripheral blood, obtained 28 days after the second AZD1222 dose. The CDR3, as DNA: TGTGCCAGCAGCTTAGTGACTAGCGGGCAAGAGACCCAGTACTTC. This gives the protein CASSLVTSGQETQYF.